This T cell receptor beta chain was obtained from a study of T cell changes during pregnancy in multiple sclerosis. Method: immunoSEQ multiplex PCR; TCRdb's copy keeps in-frame clones and lacks some. The sample has 80,000 to 95,000 clones; 85% to 95% are singletons. The germline V gene has CDR1 SGHAT and CDR2 FQNNGV. V was cut by 1 base and J by 3 bases, with 6 bases left in between. This CDR3 spans 14 amino acids. Sequencing used peripheral blood, obtained in the third trimester of pregnancy. The rearrangement uses TRBV11-2 and TRBJ2-2; the D is unclear. The receptor's source is a female donor in good health, enrolled as a control in a pregnancy study. This chain's CDR3 is CASSLGSYTGELFF. The CDR3 DNA is TGTGCCAGCAGCTTAGGTAGCTACACCGGGGAGCTGTTTTTT.